This entry is about one TCR beta chain. This clone's antigen is unknown. There are no base qualities to consult, and no much larger clone falls within one base. Collaborating institutions collected whole blood in K2EDTA tubes following their own protocols. For TCRbeta analysis, collaborators shipped samples as frozen whole blood, isolated PBMCs, or DNA extracted from either of those sample types. This entry comes from a study of blood T cell repertoires in COVID-19 (dated by TCRdb to 2018 to 2021). Background on the whole study: Samples covering the acute and convalescent phases of COVID-19 were provided by collaborators in the United States, Italy and Spain. The samples were drawn from the first 160 participants of the ongoing ImmuneRACE study and from roughly 1,300 subjects provided by 6 global collaborators. The repertoires were released in a freely available public database meant as a resource for research on the immune response to SARS-CoV-2. Subjects who had been exposed to COVID-19, were actively infected with it, or had recovered from it provided the deeply sampled blood TCRbeta repertoires that made up the dataset. The prospective study material was composed of cDNA or gDNA derived from T cells, B-cell-depleted T cells, or PBMCs. A de-identified subject ID, COVID-19 status, age in years and sex were almost always included in the sample metadata. Where available, HLA class I and class II types were obtained from metadata supplied by the sample provider rather than from assay-based typing. Results and caveats for the whole study, not just this receptor: The amount of clinical and demographic metadata varied by source and participant and was provided uncurated.

TCRbeta CDR3 regions were amplified from genomic DNA by means of the immunoSEQ Assay, a bias-controlled multiplex PCR. Turning to the authors' computational methods: The number of nucleated cells in each sample was estimated by amplification of reference gene primers within the assay. To quantify the absolute abundance of each unique TCRbeta CDR3 rearrangement, sequence reads were collapsed and filtered. For each sample, productive Simpson clonality was calculated by taking the square root of Simpson's diversity index across productive rearrangements. In TCRdb, the immuneACCESS table is reduced to in-frame sequences with V and J assigned. These tables do not hold every clone; where another copy was compared, an unresolved V gene accounts for under half, and the others remain unexplained. V and J calls and clone size are given by that table; D and trimming were obtained from the DNA. This sample comprises around 50,000 clones, approximately 87% of them detected only once. The ten largest clonotypes hold less than 6% of the sample.

CDR1 and CDR2, looked up from the germline V gene, are SGHAT and FQNNGV. Trimming leaves V shorter by 3 bases and J shorter by 2 bases, with the junction holding 5 bases beyond the gene matches. From its cysteine to its phenylalanine, the CDR3 spans 16 amino acids. Just the 48-base CDR3 DNA is kept, in frame starting at base 1. This receptor was identified in a human donor in a cohort sampled during active COVID-19. This sequence uses TRBV11-2 and TRBJ2-1, and 9 junction bases match TRBD2. The sequenced sample was peripheral blood. CDR3 reads: CASSLVLAGTYNEQFF. The sequenced DNA is TGTGCCAGCAGCTTGGTTCTAGCGGGGACCTACAATGAGCAGTTCTTC.